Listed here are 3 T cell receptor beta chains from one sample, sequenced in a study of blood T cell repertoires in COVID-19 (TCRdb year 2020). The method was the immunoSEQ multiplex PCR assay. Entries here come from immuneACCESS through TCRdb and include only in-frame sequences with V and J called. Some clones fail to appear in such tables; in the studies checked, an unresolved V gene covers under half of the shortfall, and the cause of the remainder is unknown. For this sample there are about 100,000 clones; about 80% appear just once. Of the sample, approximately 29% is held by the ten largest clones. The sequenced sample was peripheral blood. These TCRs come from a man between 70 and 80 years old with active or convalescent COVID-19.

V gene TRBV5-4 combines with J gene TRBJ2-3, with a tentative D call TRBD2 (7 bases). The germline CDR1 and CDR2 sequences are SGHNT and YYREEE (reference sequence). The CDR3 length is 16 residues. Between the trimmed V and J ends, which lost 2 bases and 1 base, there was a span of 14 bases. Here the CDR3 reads CASSFRMGGRTDTQYF. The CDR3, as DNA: TGTGCCAGCAGCTTTCGTATGGGGGGGCGCACAGATACGCAGTATTTT. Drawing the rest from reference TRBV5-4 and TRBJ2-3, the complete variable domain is ETGVTQSPTHLIKTRGQQVTLRCSSQSGHNTVSWYQQALGQGPQFIFQYYREEENGRGNFPPRFSGLQFPNYSSELNVNALELDDSALYLCASSFRMGGRTDTQYFGPGTRLTVL.

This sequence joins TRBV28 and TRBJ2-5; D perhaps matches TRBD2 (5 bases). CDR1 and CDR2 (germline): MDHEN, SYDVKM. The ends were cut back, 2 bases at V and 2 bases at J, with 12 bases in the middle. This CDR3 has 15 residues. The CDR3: CASSLMRRIQETQYF. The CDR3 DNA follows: TGTGCCAGCAGTTTAATGAGGAGGATTCAAGAGACCCAGTACTTC.

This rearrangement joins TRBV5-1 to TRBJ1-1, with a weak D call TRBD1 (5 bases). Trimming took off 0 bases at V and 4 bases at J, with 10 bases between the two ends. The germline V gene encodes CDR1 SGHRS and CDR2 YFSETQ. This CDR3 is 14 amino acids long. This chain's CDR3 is CASSLDGGATEAFF. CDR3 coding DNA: TGCGCCAGCAGCTTGGACGGAGGGGCCACTGAAGCTTTCTTT.